A selection of T cell receptor beta chains follows, all from one sample in a study of OX40 agonist ivuxolimab in advanced cancers. Produced via immunoSEQ multiplex PCR; TCRdb's table is partial and in-frame only. The table has roughly 68,000 clones, roughly nine tenths seen once. Sequencing was performed on CD4+ or CD8+ T cells sorted from blood, taken in a trial of the OX40 agonist ivuxolimab. These receptors were collected from an adult with an advanced solid tumor such as melanoma, head and neck, liver or kidney cancer. The CDR3 runs from the conserved cysteine through the conserved F or W. Each record gives: D gene, J gene, V gene, clone size, CDR3 DNA, CDR3 protein. A D gene is named only where the DNA matches it firmly. Clone size is not always given. Where it is, it says once, few, many or a class for expanded clones.

. TRBJ1-1 TRBV19 . TGTGCCAGTAAGTTAGGGCTGAACACTGAAGCTTTCTTT CASKLGLNTEAFF
. TRBJ2-7 TRBV7-9 . TGTGCCAGCAGCCAGGGGAACATGGACTACGAGCAGTACTTC CASSQGNMDYEQYF
. TRBJ1-5 TRBV7-9 . TGTGCCAGCAGCTTAGGGACTCAGCCCCAGCATTTT CASSLGTQPQHF
. TRBJ2-4 TRBV6-5 . TGTGCCAGCAGTGAATTCTCCATTCAGTACTTC CASSEFSIQYF
TRBD2 TRBJ2-7 TRBV10-2 . TGCGCCAGCAGTGACTTGGGGACTAGCTTTCTCGAGCAGTACTTC CASSDLGTSFLEQYF
. TRBJ1-1 TRBV19 . TGTGCCAGTAGTATCGGCAGCCAGAACACTGAAGCTTTCTTT CASSIGSQNTEAFF
. TRBJ1-1 TRBV30 few TGTGCCTGGAGCCTGGCAGGGAACACTGAAGCTTTCTTT CAWSLAGNTEAFF
. TRBJ2-3 TRBV6-1 . TGTGCCAGCAGTGAAGCCCGGACGTCTAGCACAGATACGCAGTATTTT CASSEARTSSTDTQYF
. TRBJ2-5 TRBV4-1 . TGCGCCAGCAGCCAAGCCGAGAGCGGGCGGCCCCAGTACTTC CASSQAESGRPQYF
. TRBJ2-7 TRBV7-9 . TGTGCCAGCAGCCGAGACACCAGCTCCTACGAGCAGTACTTC CASSRDTSSYEQYF
. TRBJ2-5 TRBV5-4 . TGTGCCAGCAGCTTGGCCCAGCAAACGTACCAAGAGACCCAGTACTTC CASSLAQQTYQETQYF
. TRBJ1-1 TRBV7-3 . TGTGCCAGCAGCTTACAGGGTAGTGGCACTGAAGCTTTCTTT CASSLQGSGTEAFF
TRBD2 TRBJ2-1 TRBV19 . TGTGCCAGTAGTATAGGGTTAGCGGGAGACATCTACAATGAGCAGTTCTTC CASSIGLAGDIYNEQFF
TRBD2 TRBJ2-6 TRBV29-1 . TGCAGCGTTCTCCGGACTAGCGGGGACTCTGGGGCCAACGTCCTGACTTTC CSVLRTSGDSGANVLTF
TRBD2 TRBJ2-3 TRBV27 . TGTGCCAGCAGTTTAGCGGGAGTGAGCACAGATACGCAGTATTTT CASSLAGVSTDTQYF
. TRBJ1-3 TRBV14 . TGTGCCAGCAGCCAAGAAGGTTATGGATACACCATATATTTT CASSQEGYGYTIYF
. TRBJ1-1 TRBV2 few TGTGCCAGCCTTGGTGGGACTGAAGCTTTCTTT CASLGGTEAFF
. TRBJ2-2 TRBV7-9 . TGTGCCAGCAGCTTAGCGCAGAACACCGGGGAGCTGTTTTTT CASSLAQNTGELFF
. TRBJ2-1 TRBV19 . TGTGCCAGTAGTATAGTTCCGGGGAGTTACAATGAGCAGTTCTTC CASSIVPGSYNEQFF
TRBD1 TRBJ2-1 TRBV9 . TGTGCCAGCAGTGACAGGGATTACAATGAGCAGTTCTTC CASSDRDYNEQFF
. TRBJ2-1 TRBV5-1 few TGCGCCAGCAGCAGTTCAGGGGTTATCTACAATGAGCAGTTCTTC CASSSSGVIYNEQFF
. TRBJ1-2 TRBV5-6 . TGTGCCAGCAGCAAGAGGGACGCCATCTATGGCTACACCTTC CASSKRDAIYGYTF
. TRBJ2-7 TRBV5-1 . TGCGCCAGCTCCCTAGCGAGCCTTTCCTACGAGCAGTACTTC CASSLASLSYEQYF
. TRBJ2-7 TRBV6-1 . TGTGCCAGCAGTACCCGCGGGAAAGCCTACGAGCAGTACTTC CASSTRGKAYEQYF
. TRBJ1-5 TRBV27 . TGTGCCAGCAGTTTCGGGCAGGGGAGTCAGCCCCAGCATTTT CASSFGQGSQPQHF
. TRBJ2-5 TRBV27 . TGTGCCAGCAGTTTATCGGTACGCCCATCCCAAGAGACCCAGTACTTC CASSLSVRPSQETQYF
. TRBJ2-7 TRBV5-1 . TGCGCCAGCAGCTTCGGGGTAAGCTACGAGCAGTACTTC CASSFGVSYEQYF
TRBD1 TRBJ2-7 TRBV27 . TGTGCCAGCATGCCGGGACAGGGCCTGGGTGAGCAGTACTTC CASMPGQGLGEQYF
TRBD1 TRBJ1-5 TRBV27 . TGTGCCAGCAGTTCAGGGGGGAATCAGCCCCAGCATTTT CASSSGGNQPQHF
. TRBJ1-2 TRBV5-1 . TGCGCCAGCAGCTTGGGCTTGGGCAATGGCTACACCTTC CASSLGLGNGYTF
TRBD1 TRBJ1-1 TRBV28 . TGTGCCAGCCAACAGGGGGCTGATGAAGCTTTCTTT CASQQGADEAFF
TRBD2 TRBJ2-3 TRBV6-6 . TGTGCCAGCAGTTATGCGCGGGGAGGGCCAGATACGCAGTATTTT CASSYARGGPDTQYF